This T cell receptor (beta chain) is from a study of neurological immune-mediated disorders. Volunteers from a blood bank in Maryland, USA, constituted the healthy controls. CDR1 MNHEY and CDR2 SVGAGI come from the germline V gene. The CDR3 totals 14 residues. V lost 8 bases and J lost 7; bases outside the gene matches: 8. MiXCR was run by TCRdb on the 5' RACE reads, yielding one entry per CDR3 protein. The repertoire has tens of thousands of distinct CDR3 sequences, about 26% of them found once; the top ten carry over 20%. The sample holds many counts of this clonotype. The chain recombines TRBV6-5 with TRBJ2-2; 9 nucleotides match TRBD2. The TCR comes from a woman in her seventies in good health. Sequencing was carried out using PBMCs. CDR3 coding DNA: TGTGCCAGCCAGACGGGACTAGCAGTCGGGGAGCTGTTTTTT. Its translation: CASQTGLAVGELFF.